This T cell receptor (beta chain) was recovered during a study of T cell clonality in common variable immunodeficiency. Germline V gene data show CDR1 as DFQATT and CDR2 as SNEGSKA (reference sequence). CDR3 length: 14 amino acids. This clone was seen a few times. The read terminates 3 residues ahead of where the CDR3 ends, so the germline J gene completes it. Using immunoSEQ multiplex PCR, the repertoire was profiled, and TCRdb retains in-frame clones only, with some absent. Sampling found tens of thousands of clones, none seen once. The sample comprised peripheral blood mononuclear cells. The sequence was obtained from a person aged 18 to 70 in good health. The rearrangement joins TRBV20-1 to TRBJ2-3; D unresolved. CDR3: CSAVNPNSQETQYF. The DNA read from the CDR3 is TGCAGTGCGGTCAATCCGAACAGCCAAGAGACG.